This T cell receptor (beta chain) was profiled in a study of CD8+ T cells in alopecia areata. Study-wide findings and caveats: More clonal than normal scalp was lesional scalp, particularly alopecia totalis/universalis.

The CDR3 consists of 16 residues. The V gene lost 0 bases and the J gene lost 8 bases, with 18 bases spanning the gap. Germline V gene data show CDR1 as LGHNA and CDR2 as YSLEER. Comments on this clone: Its antigen remains unknown.

Treatment defined: oral pan-JAK inhibitor, 5-10 mg twice daily. Sorted out of PBMCs were CD4+ T cells and CD8+ T cells. In each case, RNA was isolated and then reverse transcribed into cDNA as the sequencing template. The repertoire was sequenced with immunoSEQ multiplex PCR; TCRdb's copy has only in-frame clones and lacks some. This table holds some 42,000 clones, roughly 89% found once. Sequences were derived from CD8+ T cells sorted from blood, sampled at week 24, from a patient treated with tofacitinib. The receptor was derived from a human donor with alopecia areata. The genes are TRBV4-3 and TRBJ2-3, with D perhaps TRBD2 (7 bases). CDR3 sequence reads: CASSQDLVAGAGTQYF. CDR3 nucleotides: TGCGCCAGCAGCCAAGATCTAGTCGCGGGGGCGGGTACGCAGTATTTT.